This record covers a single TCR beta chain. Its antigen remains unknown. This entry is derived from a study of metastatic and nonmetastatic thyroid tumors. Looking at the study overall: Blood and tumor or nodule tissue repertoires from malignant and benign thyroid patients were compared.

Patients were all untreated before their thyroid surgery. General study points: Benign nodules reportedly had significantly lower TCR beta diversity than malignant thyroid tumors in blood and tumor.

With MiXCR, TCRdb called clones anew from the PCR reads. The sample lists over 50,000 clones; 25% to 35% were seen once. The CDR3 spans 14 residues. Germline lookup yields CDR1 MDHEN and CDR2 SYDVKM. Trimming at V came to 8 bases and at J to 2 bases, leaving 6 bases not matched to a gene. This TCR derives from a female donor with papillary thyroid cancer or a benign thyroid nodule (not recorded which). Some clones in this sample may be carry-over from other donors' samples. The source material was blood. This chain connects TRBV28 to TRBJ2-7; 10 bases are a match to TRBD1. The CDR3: CASSGQGVPYEQYF. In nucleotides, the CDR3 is TGTGCCAGCTCCGGACAGGGGGTCCCCTACGAGCAGTACTTC.